This TCR beta chain appears in the sequencing data of a study of cytomegalovirus exposure and HLA in healthy donors. The study, taken as a whole, reports: About 180 TCR beta chains were listed as cytomegalovirus-associated.

A remark on this clone: The antigen remains unidentified.

CDR3 length: 14 amino acids. The germline V gene has CDR1 SGHKS and CDR2 YYEKEE (reference sequence). J was trimmed by 4 bases and V by 3 bases; bases with no gene match: 1. The PCR ran on 60 Vbeta and 13 Jbeta primers. Libraries were prepared by immunoSEQ multiplex PCR; TCRdb keeps only in-frame clonotypes and omits some of them. The table includes approximately 90,000 clones, 65% to 80% detected once. The source is a man aged 40-49 years in good health and CMV-seronegative. Sequencing used PBMCs. V is TRBV5-5 and J is TRBJ2-7; TRBD2 aligns across 13 bases. The CDR3 loop reads CASSWTSGGYEQYF. In DNA form, the CDR3 reads TGTGCCAGCAGCTGGACTAGCGGGGGTTACGAGCAGTACTTC.